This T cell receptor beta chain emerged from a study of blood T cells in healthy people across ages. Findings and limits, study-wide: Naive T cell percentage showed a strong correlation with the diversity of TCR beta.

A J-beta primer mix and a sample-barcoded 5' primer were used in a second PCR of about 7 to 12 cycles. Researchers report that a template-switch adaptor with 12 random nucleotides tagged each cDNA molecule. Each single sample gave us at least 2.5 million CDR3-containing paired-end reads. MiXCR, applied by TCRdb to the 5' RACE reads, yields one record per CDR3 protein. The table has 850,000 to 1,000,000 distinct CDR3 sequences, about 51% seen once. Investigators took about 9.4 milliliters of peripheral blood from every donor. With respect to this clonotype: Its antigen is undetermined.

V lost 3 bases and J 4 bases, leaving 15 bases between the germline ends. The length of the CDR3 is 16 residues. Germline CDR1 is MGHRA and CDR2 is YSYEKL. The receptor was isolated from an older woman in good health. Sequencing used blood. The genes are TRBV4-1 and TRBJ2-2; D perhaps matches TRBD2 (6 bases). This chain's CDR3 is CASSQIRGGGTGELFF. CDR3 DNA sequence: TGCGCCAGCAGCCAGATTAGGGGAGGCGGCACCGGGGAGCTGTTTTTT.